This T cell receptor (beta chain) emerged from a study of T cell responses to AZD1222 COVID-19 vaccine. In the study overall: Second-dose intervals near 4 or 12 weeks were combined.

About this clone: Its cognate antigen is unknown.

General observations from the study: Baseline testing showed seropositivity in only six AZD1222 recipients. Rises in breadth and depth of Spike-specific TCRs came after two AZD1222 doses.

TCRdb keeps only in-frame clones here, not all; method: immunoSEQ multiplex PCR. The data contain more than 95,000 clones, 90% of them singletons. From germline, CDR1 is LGHDT and CDR2 YNNKEL (reference sequence). Trimming took off 8 bases at V and 3 bases at J, with 11 bases between the two ends. The length of the CDR3 is 12 residues. The V and J genes are TRBV3-1 (or the pseudogene TRBV3-2) and TRBJ2-7; D remains ambiguous. The material was peripheral blood, obtained on day 0 of AZD1222 vaccination. The sequence was obtained from an adult in good health. Here the CDR3 reads CASSRYRYEQYF. The CDR3 DNA is TGTGCCAGCTCTCGGTACCGCTACGAGCAGTACTTC.